This is a list of T cell receptor beta chains from one sample in a study of molecular identifiers for immune sequencing clone quantification. One entry per CDR3 protein, called by TCRdb with MiXCR from the PCR reads. Of under 600,000 distinct CDR3 sequences detected, under 30% appear once; the ten largest clones hold under 0.8%. Sequencing used naive CD8+ T cells from blood, with Jurkat cell RNA spiked in. The source is a human donor in good health. Some libraries in this study had Jurkat cell RNA spiked in. CDR3s include the opening cysteine and the closing phenylalanine or tryptophan. D genes are given only for firm matches. Clone size is stated in some rows and not others, as once, few, many or a class when expanded.

V gene,clone size,J gene,D gene,CDR3 protein,CDR3 DNA
TRBV4-1,few,TRBJ2-1,TRBD2,CASSQDAGAYNEQFF,TGCGCCAGCAGCCAAGACGCGGGGGCCTACAATGAGCAGTTCTTC
TRBV19,many,TRBJ2-2,-,CASTLQVSGELFF,TGTGCCAGTACCCTCCAGGTTTCCGGGGAGCTGTTTTTT
TRBV7-9,few,TRBJ2-1,TRBD1,CASSSTTFRDRGFNYNEQFF,TGTGCCAGCAGCTCCACCACTTTCCGGGACAGGGGATTTAATTACAATGAGCAGTTCTTC
TRBV20-1,few,TRBJ2-1,TRBD2,CSARDLAGGVIFNEQFF,TGCAGTGCTAGAGATCTAGCGGGGGGGGTAATATTCAATGAGCAGTTCTTC
TRBV29-1,many,TRBJ2-4,-,CSALHEAKNIQYF,TGCAGCGCACTGCACGAAGCCAAAAACATTCAGTACTTC
TRBV7-2,many,TRBJ2-1,TRBD2,CASRSGLAGFNEQFF,TGTGCCAGCAGATCGGGACTAGCGGGATTCAATGAGCAGTTCTTC
TRBV19,few,TRBJ2-7,TRBD2,CATSAGISYEQYF,TGTGCCACTTCAGCGGGAATTTCTTACGAGCAGTACTTC
TRBV2,many,TRBJ1-4,-,CASSVNANEKLFF,TGTGCCAGCAGTGTGAACGCTAATGAAAAACTGTTTTTT
TRBV29-1,many,TRBJ1-1,TRBD1,CSVSSPVGQMNTEAFF,TGCAGCGTCAGCTCCCCCGTGGGACAGATGAACACTGAAGCTTTCTTT
TRBV5-1,few,TRBJ2-1,-,CASSLPTFEQFF,TGCGCCAGCAGCTTGCCGACCTTTGAGCAGTTCTTC
TRBV20-1,-,TRBJ1-1,-,CSAPVTTIEAFF,TGCAGTGCTCCTGTCACGACCATTGAAGCTTTCTTT
TRBV6-1,-,TRBJ2-3,TRBD2,CASAVLATDTEYF,TGTGCCAGCGCGGTACTAGCGACAGATACGGAGTATTTT
TRBV19,-,TRBJ2-7,-,CANSMTVSYEQYF,TGTGCCAATAGTATGACAGTCTCCTACGAGCAGTACTTC
TRBV7-6,many,TRBJ2-7,-,CASSQAEAYEQYF,TGTGCCAGCAGCCAAGCGGAAGCCTACGAGCAGTACTTC
TRBV6-1,few,TRBJ2-7,TRBD1,CASSDLRTGVPYEQYF,TGTGCCAGCAGTGATCTTAGGACAGGAGTTCCCTACGAGCAGTACTTC
TRBV2,-,TRBJ2-1,-,CASSGERRAYNEQFF,TGTGCCAGCAGTGGAGAGCGGCGAGCCTACAATGAGCAGTTCTTC
TRBV7-9,few,TRBJ1-1,-,CASSSATGLFGTEAFF,TGTGCCAGCAGCTCCGCTACAGGGTTGTTTGGCACTGAAGCTTTCTTT
TRBV29-1,many,TRBJ2-7,-,CSVLGDSISEQYF,TGCAGCGTTTTGGGGGATTCGATTTCCGAGCAGTACTTC
TRBV27,many,TRBJ2-3,-,CASSLTPGPGGEDTQYF,TGTGCCAGCAGCCTAACTCCGGGTCCGGGCGGGGAAGATACGCAGTATTTT
TRBV7-2,many,TRBJ2-1,-,CASSQDSYNEQFF,TGTGCCAGCAGCCAGGACAGCTACAATGAGCAGTTCTTC
TRBV7-9,once,TRBJ1-4,-,CASSHTRGYEKLFF,TGTGCCAGCAGCCATACACGGGGTTACGAAAAACTGTTTTTT
TRBV6-5,-,TRBJ1-1,-,CASSYSFGSGTENTEAFF,TGTGCCAGCAGTTACTCGTTTGGGTCTGGGACGGAGAACACTGAAGCTTTCTTT